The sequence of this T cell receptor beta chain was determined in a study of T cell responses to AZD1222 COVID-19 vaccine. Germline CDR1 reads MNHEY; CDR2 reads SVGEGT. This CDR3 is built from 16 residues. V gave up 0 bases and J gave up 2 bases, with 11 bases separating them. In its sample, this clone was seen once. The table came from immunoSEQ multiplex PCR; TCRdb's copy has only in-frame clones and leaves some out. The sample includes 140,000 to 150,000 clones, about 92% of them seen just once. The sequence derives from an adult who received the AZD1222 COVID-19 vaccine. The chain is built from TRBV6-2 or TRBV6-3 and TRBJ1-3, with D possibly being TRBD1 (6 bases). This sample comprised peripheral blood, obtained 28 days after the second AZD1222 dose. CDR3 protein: CASSYSSRGPGNTIYF. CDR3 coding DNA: TGTGCCAGCAGTTACTCGAGCAGGGGACCTGGAAACACCATATATTTT.